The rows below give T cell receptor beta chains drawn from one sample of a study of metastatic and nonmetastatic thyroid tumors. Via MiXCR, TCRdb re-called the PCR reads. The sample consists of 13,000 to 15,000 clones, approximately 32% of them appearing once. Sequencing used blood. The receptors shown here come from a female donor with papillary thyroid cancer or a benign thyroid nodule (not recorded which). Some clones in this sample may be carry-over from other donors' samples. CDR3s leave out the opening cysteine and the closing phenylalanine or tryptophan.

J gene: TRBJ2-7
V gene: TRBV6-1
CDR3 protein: ASSEVAGVPEQY

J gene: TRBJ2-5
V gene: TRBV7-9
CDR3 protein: ASSLLAGGGETQY

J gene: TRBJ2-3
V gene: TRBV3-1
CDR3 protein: ASSQERRYRTDTQY

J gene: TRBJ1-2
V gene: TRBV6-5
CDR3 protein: ASSYTSGLNYGYT

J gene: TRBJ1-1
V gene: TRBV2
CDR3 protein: ATLRGGFDAEAC

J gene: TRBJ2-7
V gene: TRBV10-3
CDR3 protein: AISRQGAYEQY

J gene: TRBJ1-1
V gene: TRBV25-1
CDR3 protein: ASSELGGQGMGGNTEAF

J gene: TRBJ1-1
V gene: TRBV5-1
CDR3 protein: ASSTGTVLRPEAF

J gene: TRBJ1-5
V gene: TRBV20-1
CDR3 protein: SARAGTGGSQPQH

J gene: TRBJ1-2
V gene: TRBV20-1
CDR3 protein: SAREYPEANYGYT

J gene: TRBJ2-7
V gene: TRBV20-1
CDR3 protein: SPYRLAGGRVHYEQY

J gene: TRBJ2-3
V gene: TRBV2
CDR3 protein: ASHLDRGTDTQY

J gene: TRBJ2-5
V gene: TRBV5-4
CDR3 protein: ASSWGGKGTVQETQY

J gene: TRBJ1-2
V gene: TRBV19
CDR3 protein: ASSTTGEYGYT

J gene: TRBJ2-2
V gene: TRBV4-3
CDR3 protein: ASSQEVREGELF

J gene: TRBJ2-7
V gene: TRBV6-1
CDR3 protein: ASSEPARQY

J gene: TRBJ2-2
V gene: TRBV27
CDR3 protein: ASSVTSGGDTGELF

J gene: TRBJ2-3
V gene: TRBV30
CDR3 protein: AWSVLGLSTDTQY

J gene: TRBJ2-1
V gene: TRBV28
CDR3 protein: ATTSNEQF

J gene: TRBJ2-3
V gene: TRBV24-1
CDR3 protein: ATSDPRTSGSTDTQY

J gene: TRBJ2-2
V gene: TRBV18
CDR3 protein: ASSKRETNGELF

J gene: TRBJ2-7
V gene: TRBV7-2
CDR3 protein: ASSPSYGLTYEQY

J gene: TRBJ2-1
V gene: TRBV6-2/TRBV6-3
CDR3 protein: ASRLTGGSYNEQF

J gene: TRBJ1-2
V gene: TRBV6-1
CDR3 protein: ASIHLDHYGYT

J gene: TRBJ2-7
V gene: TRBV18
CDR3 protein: ASSPLVGKGTYEQY

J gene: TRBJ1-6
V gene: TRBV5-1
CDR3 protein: ASSLSVGTSPLH

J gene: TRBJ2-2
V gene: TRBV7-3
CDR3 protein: ASSAHGNPGAGELF

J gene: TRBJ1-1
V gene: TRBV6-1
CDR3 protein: ASSVDRGTEAF

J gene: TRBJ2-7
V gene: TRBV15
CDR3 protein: ATSKDGLGAFGEQY

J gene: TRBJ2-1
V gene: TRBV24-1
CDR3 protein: ATSAFGTSGSSSNEQF

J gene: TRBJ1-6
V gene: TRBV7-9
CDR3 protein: ASSLGDRGYNSPLH

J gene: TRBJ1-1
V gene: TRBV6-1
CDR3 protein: ASSGPIKGLNTEAF

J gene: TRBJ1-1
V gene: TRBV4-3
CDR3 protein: ASSHGADGEAF

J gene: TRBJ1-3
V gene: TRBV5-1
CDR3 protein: ASSSGLTGSGNTIY

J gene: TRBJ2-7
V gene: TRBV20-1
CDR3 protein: SAKDRGELYYEQY

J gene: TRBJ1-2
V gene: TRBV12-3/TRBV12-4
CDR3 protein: ASSLGQTGYGYT

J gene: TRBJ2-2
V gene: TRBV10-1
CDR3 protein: ASSGVAGGSTGELF

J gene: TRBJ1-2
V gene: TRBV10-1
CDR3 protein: ASSESRFPNYGYT

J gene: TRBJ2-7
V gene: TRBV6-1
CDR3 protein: ASSWTRADSYEQY

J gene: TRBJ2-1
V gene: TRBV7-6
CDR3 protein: ASSPGTEQF

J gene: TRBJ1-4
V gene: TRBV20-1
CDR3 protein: SARLSTSTNEKLF

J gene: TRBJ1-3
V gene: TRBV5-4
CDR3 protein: ASSSGGGNTIY

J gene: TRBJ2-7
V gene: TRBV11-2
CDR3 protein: ASSLDHLARRDSAYERY

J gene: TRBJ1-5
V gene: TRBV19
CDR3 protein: ASSPRTVNQPQH

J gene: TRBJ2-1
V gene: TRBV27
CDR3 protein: ASSFRTYNEQF

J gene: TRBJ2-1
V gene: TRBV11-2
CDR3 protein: ASSLDLSSYNEQF

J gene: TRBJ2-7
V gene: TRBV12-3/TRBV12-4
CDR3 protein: ASKPDGGYEQY

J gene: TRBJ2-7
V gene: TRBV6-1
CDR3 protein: ASSEAWQGAFGDEQY

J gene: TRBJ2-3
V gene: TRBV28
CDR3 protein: ASSLDVRGRDTQY

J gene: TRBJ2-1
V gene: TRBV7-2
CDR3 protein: ASSLAGGRKF